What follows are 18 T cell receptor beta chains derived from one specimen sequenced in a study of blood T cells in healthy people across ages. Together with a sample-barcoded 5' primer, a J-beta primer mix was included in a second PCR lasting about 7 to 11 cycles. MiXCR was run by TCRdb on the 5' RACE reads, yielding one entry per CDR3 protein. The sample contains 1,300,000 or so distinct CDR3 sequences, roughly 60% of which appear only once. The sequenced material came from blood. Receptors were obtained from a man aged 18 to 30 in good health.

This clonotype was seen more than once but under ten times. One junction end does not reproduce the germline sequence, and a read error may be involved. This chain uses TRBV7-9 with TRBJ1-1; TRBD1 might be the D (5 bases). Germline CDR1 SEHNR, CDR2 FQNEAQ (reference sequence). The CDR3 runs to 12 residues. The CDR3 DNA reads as TGTGCCAGCAGCCTAGCTGAGGGGGAAGCTTTCTTT. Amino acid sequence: CASSLAEGEAFF.

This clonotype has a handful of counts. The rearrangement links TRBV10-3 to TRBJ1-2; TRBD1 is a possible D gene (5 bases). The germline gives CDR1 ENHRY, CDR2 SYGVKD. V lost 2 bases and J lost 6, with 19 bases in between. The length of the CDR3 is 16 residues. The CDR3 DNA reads TGTGCCATCAGTGAGGAACCGGGACCGAAACTTAATGGCTACACCTTC. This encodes CAISEEPGPKLNGYTF.

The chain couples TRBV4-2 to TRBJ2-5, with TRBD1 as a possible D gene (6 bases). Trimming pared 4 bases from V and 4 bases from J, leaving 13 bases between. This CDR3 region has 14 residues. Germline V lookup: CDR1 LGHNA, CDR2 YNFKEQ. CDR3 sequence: CASSPGSRGETQYF. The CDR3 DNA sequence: TGTGCCAGCAGCCCGGGTTCCAGGGGAGAGACCCAGTACTTC.

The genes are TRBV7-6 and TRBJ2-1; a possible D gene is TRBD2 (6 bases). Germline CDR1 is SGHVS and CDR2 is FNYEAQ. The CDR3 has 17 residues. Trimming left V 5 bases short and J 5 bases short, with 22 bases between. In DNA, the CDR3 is TGTGCCAGCAGCCCCCGTAACCCGACTAGAATCGACAATGAGCAGTTCTTC. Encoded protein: CASSPRNPTRIDNEQFF.

CDR3 protein: CASSQGTATANQPQHF. The CDR3 DNA reads as TGCGCCAGCAGCCAGGGCACCGCTACAGCAAATCAGCCCCAGCATTTT. V is TRBV4-1 and J is TRBJ1-5; unclear D gene. The ends were cut back, 3 bases at V and 4 bases at J, with 16 bases in the middle. CDR3 length equals 16 residues. The germline V gene encodes CDR1 MGHRA and CDR2 YSYEKL.

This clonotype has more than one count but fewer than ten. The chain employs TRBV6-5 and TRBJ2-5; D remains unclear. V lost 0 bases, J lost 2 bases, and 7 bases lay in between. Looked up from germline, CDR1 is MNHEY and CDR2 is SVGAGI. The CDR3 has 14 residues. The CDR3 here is CASSYSRQQETQYF. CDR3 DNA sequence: TGTGCCAGCAGTTACTCGAGGCAGCAAGAGACCCAGTACTTC.

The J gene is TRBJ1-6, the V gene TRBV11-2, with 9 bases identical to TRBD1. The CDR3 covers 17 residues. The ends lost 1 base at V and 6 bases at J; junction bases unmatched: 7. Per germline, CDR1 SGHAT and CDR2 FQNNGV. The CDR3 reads CASSLVGTGSPNSPLHF. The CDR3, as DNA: TGTGCCAGCAGCTTAGTTGGGACAGGGTCCCCTAATTCACCCCTCCACTTT.

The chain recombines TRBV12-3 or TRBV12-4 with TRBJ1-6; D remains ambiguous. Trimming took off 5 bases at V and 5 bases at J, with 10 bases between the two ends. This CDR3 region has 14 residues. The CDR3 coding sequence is TGTGCCAGCAGTAAGACAACTAATAATTCACCCCTCCACTTT. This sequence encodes CASSKTTNNSPLHF.

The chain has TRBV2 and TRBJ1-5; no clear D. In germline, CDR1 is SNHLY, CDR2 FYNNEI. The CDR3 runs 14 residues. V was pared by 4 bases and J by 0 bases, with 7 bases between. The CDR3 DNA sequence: TGTGCCAGCAGTGTCGTGTATAGCAATCAGCCCCAGCATTTT. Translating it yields CASSVVYSNQPQHF. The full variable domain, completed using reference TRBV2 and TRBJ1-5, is EPEVTQTPSHQVTQMGQEVILRCVPISNHLYFYWYRQILGQKVEFLVSFYNNEISEKSEIFDDQFSVERPDGSNFTLKIRSTKLEDSAMYFCASSVVYSNQPQHFGDGTRLSIL.

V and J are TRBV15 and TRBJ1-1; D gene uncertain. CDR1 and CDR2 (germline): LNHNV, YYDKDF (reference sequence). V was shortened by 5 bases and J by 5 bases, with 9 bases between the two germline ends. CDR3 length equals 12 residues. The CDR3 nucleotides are TGTGCCACCAGCCTTTCTGGGACTGAAGCTTTCTTT. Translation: CATSLSGTEAFF.

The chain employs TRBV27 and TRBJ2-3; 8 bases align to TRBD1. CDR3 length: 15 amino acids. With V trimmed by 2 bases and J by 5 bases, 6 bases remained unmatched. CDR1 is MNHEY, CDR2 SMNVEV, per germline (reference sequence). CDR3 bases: TGTGCCAGCAGTTTAGGGGACAGGCTGAGAGATACGCAGTATTTT. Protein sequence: CASSLGDRLRDTQYF.

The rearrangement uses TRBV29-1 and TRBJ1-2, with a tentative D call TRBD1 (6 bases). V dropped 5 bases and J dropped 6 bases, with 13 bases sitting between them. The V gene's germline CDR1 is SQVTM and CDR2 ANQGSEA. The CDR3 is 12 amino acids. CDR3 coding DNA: TGCAGCGTTAGTGTGGGGGCGAATGGCTACACCTTC. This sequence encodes CSVSVGANGYTF.

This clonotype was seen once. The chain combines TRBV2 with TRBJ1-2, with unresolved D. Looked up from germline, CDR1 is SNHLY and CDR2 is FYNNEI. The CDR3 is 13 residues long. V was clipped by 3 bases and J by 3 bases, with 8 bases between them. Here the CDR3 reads CASSDPNYYGYTF. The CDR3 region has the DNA TGTGCCAGCAGTGACCCTAACTACTATGGCTACACCTTC. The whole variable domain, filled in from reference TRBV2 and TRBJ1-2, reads EPEVTQTPSHQVTQMGQEVILRCVPISNHLYFYWYRQILGQKVEFLVSFYNNEISEKSEIFDDQFSVERPDGSNFTLKIRSTKLEDSAMYFCASSDPNYYGYTFGSGTRLTVV.

The CDR3 DNA follows: TGCAGTGCTAGGGGTATCACTAGCGGGAGCTACAGGGCAGATACGCAGTATTTT. Translated: CSARGITSGSYRADTQYF. V is TRBV20-1 and J is TRBJ2-3, with TRBD2 matching 11 bases. J gave up 4 bases and V 3 bases, and 15 bases lay outside the gene matches. From germline, CDR1 is DFQATT and CDR2 SNEGSKA (reference sequence). The length of the CDR3 is 18 residues.

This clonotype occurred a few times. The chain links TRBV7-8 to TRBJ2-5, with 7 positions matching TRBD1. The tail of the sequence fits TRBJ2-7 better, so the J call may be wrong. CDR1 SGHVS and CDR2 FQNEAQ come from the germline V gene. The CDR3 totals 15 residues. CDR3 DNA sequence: TGTGCCAGCAGCTACGAACAGGGGTATACTTACGAGCAGTACTTC. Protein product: CASSYEQGYTYEQYF.

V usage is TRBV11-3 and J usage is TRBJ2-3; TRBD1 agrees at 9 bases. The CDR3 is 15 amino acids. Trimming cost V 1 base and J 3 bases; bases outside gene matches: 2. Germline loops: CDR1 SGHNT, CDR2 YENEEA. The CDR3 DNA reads TGTGCCAGCAGCTTAGGACAGGGGGAGACAGATACGCAGTATTTT. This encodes CASSLGQGETDTQYF.

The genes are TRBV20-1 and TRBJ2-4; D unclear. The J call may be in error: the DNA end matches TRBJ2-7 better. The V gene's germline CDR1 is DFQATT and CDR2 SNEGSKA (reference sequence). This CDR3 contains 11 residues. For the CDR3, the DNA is TGCAGTGCTAGGCTTTTCTACGAGCAGTACTTC. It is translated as CSARLFYEQYF.

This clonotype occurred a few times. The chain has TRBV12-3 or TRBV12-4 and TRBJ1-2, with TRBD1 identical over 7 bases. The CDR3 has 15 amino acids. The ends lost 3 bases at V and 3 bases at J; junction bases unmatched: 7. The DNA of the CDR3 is TGTGCCAGCAGTTTGACCCGGGGACAGTACTATGGCTACACCTTC. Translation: CASSLTRGQYYGYTF.